These T cell receptor beta chains were read from a single sample in a study of blood T cell repertoires in COVID-19. The data were produced by immunoSEQ multiplex PCR, yet TCRdb's version contains in-frame clones alone and is incomplete. The table includes more than 200,000 clones, 80% to 90% detected once. The sequenced material came from peripheral blood. These receptors all come from a woman older than 75 with acute or convalescent COVID-19. CDR3s include the opening cysteine and the closing phenylalanine or tryptophan. The D gene is left open where the match is weak. Some rows mark clone size as missing; the rest say once, few, many or name a class of expanded clone.

NA	TRBV19	TRBJ1-5	NA	CASTPGQPNSNQPQHF	TGTGCCAGTACCCCCGGACAGCCGAATAGCAATCAGCCCCAGCATTTT
TRBD2	TRBV2	TRBJ2-1	NA	CASSQLAGRYNEQFF	TGTGCCAGCAGCCAACTAGCGGGCCGGTACAATGAGCAGTTCTTC
TRBD1	TRBV19	TRBJ1-5	NA	CASSTQTGKLSNQPQHF	TGTGCCAGTAGTACCCAGACAGGGAAGCTTAGCAATCAGCCCCAGCATTTT
TRBD1	TRBV28	TRBJ1-6	NA	CASSTLGTAVNSPLHF	TGTGCCAGCAGTACCCTAGGGACAGCGGTTAATTCACCCCTCCACTTT
TRBD2	TRBV5-6	TRBJ2-3	NA	CASSFKASGRAGTDTQYF	TGTGCCAGCAGCTTTAAGGCTAGCGGGAGGGCGGGCACAGATACGCAGTATTTT
TRBD1	TRBV7-2	TRBJ1-2	NA	CASSFGTGAHYGYTF	TGTGCCAGCAGCTTTGGGACAGGTGCCCACTATGGCTACACCTTC
NA	TRBV27	TRBJ1-1	NA	CASSLQGFTEAFF	TGTGCCAGCAGTCTCCAGGGTTTCACTGAAGCTTTCTTT
NA	TRBV24-1	TRBJ1-2	NA	CATSDPGQGSNYGYTF	TGTGCCACCAGTGACCCTGGGCAGGGATCTAACTATGGCTACACCTTC
NA	TRBV3-1/TRBV3-2	TRBJ2-2	NA	CASSQAGRGNTGELFF	TGTGCCAGCAGCCAAGCAGGGCGGGGGAACACCGGGGAGCTGTTTTTT
TRBD2	TRBV25-1	TRBJ2-1	NA	CASSDAGGSNEQFF	TGTGCCAGCAGTGACGCGGGGGGGAGCAATGAGCAGTTCTTC
NA	TRBV11-3	TRBJ1-1	NA	CASSLESTVGNTEAFF	TGTGCCAGCAGCTTAGAGTCGACAGTGGGGAACACTGAAGCTTTCTTT
TRBD1	TRBV6-5	TRBJ1-2	NA	CASSMDRVRNYGYTF	TGTGCCAGCAGTATGGACAGGGTTCGAAACTATGGCTACACCTTC
NA	TRBV30	TRBJ2-5	NA	CAWSPPTFWRETQYF	TGTGCCTGGAGTCCCCCTACTTTTTGGAGGGAGACCCAGTACTTC
TRBD1	TRBV19	TRBJ2-7	NA	CASSSSGQGASYEQYF	TGTGCCAGTAGTTCTTCTGGACAGGGGGCGTCCTACGAGCAGTACTTC
NA	TRBV15	TRBJ2-3	NA	CATSSFATGPRGDTQYF	TGTGCCACCAGCAGTTTTGCTACCGGGCCGCGGGGAGATACGCAGTATTTT
NA	TRBV7-9	TRBJ1-1	NA	CASSLRPENDRLNTEAFF	TGTGCCAGCAGCTTACGCCCCGAAAACGACAGGCTTAACACTGAAGCTTTCTTT
TRBD2	TRBV19	TRBJ2-2	NA	CASSIGPGLVAGELFF	TGTGCCAGTAGTATAGGGCCCGGACTAGTTGCCGGGGAGCTGTTTTTT
NA	TRBV18	TRBJ2-7	once	CASSPQRQSYEQYF	TGTGCCAGCTCACCACAGCGGCAGTCCTACGAGCAGTACTTC
TRBD1	TRBV27	TRBJ1-4	NA	CASRTDRGPEKLFF	TGTGCCAGCAGAACGGACAGGGGGCCCGAAAAACTGTTTTTT
TRBD2	TRBV19	TRBJ2-1	NA	CASSPSGAGGPYEQFF	TGTGCCAGTAGTCCCTCTGGGGCGGGGGGGCCGTATGAGCAGTTCTTC
NA	TRBV30	TRBJ2-7	NA	CASTSSVVYEQYF	TGTGCCTCGACTTCCTCAGTTGTCTACGAGCAGTACTTC
NA	TRBV14	TRBJ2-7	once	CASSQLTGTNYEQYF	TGTGCCAGCAGCCAGCTCACCGGGACAAACTACGAGCAGTACTTC
TRBD2	TRBV5-4	TRBJ2-3	NA	CASSPVSGSPDTQYF	TGTGCCAGCAGCCCCGTTAGCGGGAGCCCAGATACGCAGTATTTT
NA	TRBV12-2	TRBJ1-4	NA	CASRLGTRGVFLTEKLFF	TGTGCAAGTCGCTTAGGGACCAGGGGGGTGTTCCTAACTGAAAAACTGTTTTTT